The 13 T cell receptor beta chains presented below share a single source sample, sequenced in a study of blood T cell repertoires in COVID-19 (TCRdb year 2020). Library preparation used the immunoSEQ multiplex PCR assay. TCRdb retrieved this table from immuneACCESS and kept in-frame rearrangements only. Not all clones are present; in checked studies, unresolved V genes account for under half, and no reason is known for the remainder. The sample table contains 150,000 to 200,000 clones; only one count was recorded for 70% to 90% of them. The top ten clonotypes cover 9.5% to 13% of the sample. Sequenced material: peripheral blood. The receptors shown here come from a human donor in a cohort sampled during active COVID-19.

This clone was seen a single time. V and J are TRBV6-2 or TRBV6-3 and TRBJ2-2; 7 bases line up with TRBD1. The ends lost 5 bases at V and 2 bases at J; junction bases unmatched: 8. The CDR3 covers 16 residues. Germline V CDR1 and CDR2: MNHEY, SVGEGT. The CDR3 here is CASSPTGESNTGELFF. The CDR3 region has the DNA TGTGCCAGCAGTCCAACAGGGGAATCTAACACCGGGGAGCTGTTTTTT.

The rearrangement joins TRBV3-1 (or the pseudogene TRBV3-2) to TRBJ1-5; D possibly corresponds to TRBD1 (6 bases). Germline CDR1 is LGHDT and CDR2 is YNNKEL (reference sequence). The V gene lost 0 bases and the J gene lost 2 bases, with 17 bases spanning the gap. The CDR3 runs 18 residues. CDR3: CASSQEVRGAAGNQPQHF. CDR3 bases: TGTGCCAGCAGCCAAGAGGTCCGGGGGGCGGCGGGCAATCAGCCCCAGCATTTT.

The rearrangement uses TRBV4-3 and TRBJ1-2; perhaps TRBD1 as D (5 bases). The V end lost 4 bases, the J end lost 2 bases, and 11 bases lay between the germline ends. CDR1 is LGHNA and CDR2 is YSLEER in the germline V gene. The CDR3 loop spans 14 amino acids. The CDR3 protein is CASSPGGENYGYTF. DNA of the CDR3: TGCGCCAGCAGCCCCGGGGGGGAGAACTATGGCTACACCTTC.

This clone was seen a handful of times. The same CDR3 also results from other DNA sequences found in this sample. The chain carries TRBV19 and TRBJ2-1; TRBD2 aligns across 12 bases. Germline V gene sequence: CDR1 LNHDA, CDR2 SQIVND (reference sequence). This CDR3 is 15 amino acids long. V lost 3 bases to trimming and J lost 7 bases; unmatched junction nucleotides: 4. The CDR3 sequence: CASSIRTSGVNEQFF. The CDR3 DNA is TGTGCCAGTAGTATCCGGACTAGCGGGGTAAATGAGCAGTTCTTC.

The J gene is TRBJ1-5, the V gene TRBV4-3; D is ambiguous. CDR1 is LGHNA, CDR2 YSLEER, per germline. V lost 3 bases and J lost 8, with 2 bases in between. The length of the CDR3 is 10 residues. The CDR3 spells CASSHEPQHF. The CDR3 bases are TGCGCCAGCAGCCACGAGCCCCAGCATTTT.

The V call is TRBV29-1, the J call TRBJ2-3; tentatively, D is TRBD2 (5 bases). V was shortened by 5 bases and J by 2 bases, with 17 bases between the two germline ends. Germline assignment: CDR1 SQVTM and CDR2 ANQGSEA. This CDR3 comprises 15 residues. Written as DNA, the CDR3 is TGCAGCGTTACGCCCGGACGGAGGTACACAGATACGCAGTATTTT. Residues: CSVTPGRRYTDTQYF.

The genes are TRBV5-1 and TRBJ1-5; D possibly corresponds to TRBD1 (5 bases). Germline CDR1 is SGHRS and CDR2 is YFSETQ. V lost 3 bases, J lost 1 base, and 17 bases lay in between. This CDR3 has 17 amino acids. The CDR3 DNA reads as TGCGCCAGCAGCTGTCGGTTTTCAGGGTCGAGCAATCAGCCCCAGCATTTT. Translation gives CASSCRFSGSSNQPQHF.

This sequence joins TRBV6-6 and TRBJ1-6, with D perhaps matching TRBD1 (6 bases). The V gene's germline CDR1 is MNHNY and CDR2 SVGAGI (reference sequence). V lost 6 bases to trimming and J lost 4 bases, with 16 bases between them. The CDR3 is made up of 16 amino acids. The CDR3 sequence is CASSLEPTGYNSPLHF. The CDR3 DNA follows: TGTGCCAGCAGCCTCGAACCGACAGGATATAATTCACCCCTCCACTTT.

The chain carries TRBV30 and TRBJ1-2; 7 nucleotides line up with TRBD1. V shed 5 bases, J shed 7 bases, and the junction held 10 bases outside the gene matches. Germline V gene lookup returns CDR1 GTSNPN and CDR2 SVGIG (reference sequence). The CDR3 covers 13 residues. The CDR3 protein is CAWWDRITFGYTF. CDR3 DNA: TGTGCCTGGTGGGACAGAATTACTTTTGGCTACACCTTC.

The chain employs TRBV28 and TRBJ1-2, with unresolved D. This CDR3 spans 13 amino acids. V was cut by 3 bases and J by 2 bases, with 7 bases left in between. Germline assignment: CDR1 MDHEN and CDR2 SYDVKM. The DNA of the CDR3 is TGTGCCAGCAGTTTCTCCAGAAACTATGGCTACACCTTC. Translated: CASSFSRNYGYTF.

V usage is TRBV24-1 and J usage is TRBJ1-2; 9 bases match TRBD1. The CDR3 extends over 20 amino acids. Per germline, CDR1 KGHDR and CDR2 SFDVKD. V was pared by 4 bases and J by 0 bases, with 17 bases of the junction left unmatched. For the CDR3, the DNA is TGTGCCACCAGTGACCGACCGGGACAGGGCCTATTAATGGCTAACTATGGCTACACCTTC. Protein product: CATSDRPGQGLLMANYGYTF.

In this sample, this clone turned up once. Written as DNA, the CDR3 is TGCGCCAGCAGTGGAAACAGGGATGAGCAGTTCTTC. Protein product: CASSGNRDEQFF. This chain links TRBV10-2 with TRBJ2-1; perhaps TRBD1 as D (6 bases). Trimming removed 4 bases at V and 8 bases at J, with 9 bases between. The CDR3 length is 12 residues. The germline CDR1 and CDR2 sequences are WSHSY and SAAADI.

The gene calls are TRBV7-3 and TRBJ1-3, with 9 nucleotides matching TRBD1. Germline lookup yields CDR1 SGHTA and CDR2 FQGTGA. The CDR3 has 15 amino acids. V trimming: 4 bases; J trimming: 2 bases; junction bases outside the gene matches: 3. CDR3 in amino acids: CASSSGQGAGNTIYF. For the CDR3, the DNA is TGTGCCAGCAGCTCGGGACAGGGTGCTGGAAACACCATATATTTT.